This note documents a single T cell receptor (beta chain) sequence. Its cognate antigen has yet to be identified. Per-base quality was not reported, and no clone a single base away is much larger than it. Measured from the cysteine to the phenylalanine, the CDR3 is 15 residues long. The only DNA kept is the CDR3, 45 bases in frame from the first base. CDR1 and CDR2 (LGHNA, YNFKEQ) derive from the germline V gene. V has 4 bases trimmed and J has 11 bases trimmed; junction bases matching no gene number 14. These data belong to a study of blood T cell repertoires in COVID-19 (dated by TCRdb to about 2020). In the study overall: Samples from collaborators originated in the United States, Italy and Spain and spanned both the acute and convalescent phases of COVID-19. The prospective study material was composed of cDNA or gDNA derived from T cells, B-cell-depleted T cells, or PBMCs. Subjects who had been exposed to COVID-19, were actively infected with it, or had recovered from it provided the deeply sampled blood TCRbeta repertoires that made up the dataset. The repertoires were released in a freely available public database intended as a resource for research on the immune response to SARS-CoV-2. Samples were obtained from the ongoing ImmuneRACE study (first 160 participants) and from about 1,300 subjects provided by 6 global collaborators. A de-identified subject ID, COVID-19 status, age in years and sex were almost always included in the sample metadata. Where HLA class I and class II types were available, the types were taken from metadata supplied by the sample provider, not from assay-based typing. Broader findings and caveats from the paper: The quantity of clinical and demographic metadata differed by source and by participant and was supplied without curation.

TCRbeta CDR3 regions were amplified from genomic DNA by means of the immunoSEQ Assay, a bias-controlled multiplex PCR. For the original study's pipeline: Within the assay, amplification of reference gene primers was used to estimate how many nucleated cells each sample contained. Sequence reads were collapsed and filtered to measure the absolute abundance of every unique TCRbeta CDR3 rearrangement. For each sample, productive Simpson clonality was calculated as the square root of Simpson's diversity index over productive rearrangements. The immuneACCESS repertoire file appears here via TCRdb, limited to in-frame rearrangements. These files lack a portion of the clones; in checked studies, under half of the deficit traces to unresolved V genes, and the cause of the others is not known. From that table come the V and J calls and clone size; the DNA was used to work out D and trimming. In all, the sample holds more than 120,000 clones, and roughly 90% of those were seen once. Of the sample, about 1.5% falls within the top ten clones.

The collaborating institutions used their own protocols to collect whole blood in K2EDTA tubes. For TCRbeta analysis, collaborator samples were shipped as frozen whole blood, as isolated PBMCs, or as DNA extracted from either sample type. Material: peripheral blood. The V gene is TRBV4-2 and the J gene is TRBJ1-1, and 9 bases in between align with TRBD1. This TCR derives from a human donor in a cohort sampled during active COVID-19. CDR3 sequence: CASSPFPGQGRYAFF. Here is the DNA: TGTGCCAGCAGCCCCTTCCCGGGACAGGGTCGGTACGCTTTCTTT.